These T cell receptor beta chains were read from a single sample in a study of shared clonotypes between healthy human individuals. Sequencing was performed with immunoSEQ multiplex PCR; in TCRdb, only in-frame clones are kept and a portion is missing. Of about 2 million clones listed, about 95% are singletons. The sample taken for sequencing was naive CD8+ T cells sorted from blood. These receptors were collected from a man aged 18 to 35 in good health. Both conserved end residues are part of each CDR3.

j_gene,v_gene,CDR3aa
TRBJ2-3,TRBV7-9,CASNEPGLAVSQYF
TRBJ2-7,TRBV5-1,CASSLSTGEQYF
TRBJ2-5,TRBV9,CASSEKGYQETQYF
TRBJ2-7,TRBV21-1,CASTKGKRISYEQYF
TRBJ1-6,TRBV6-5,CASRSGVTLHF
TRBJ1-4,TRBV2,CASSPQGAMGSANEKLFF
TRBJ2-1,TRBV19,CASSILAAGGYNEQFF
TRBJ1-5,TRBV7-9,CASCQDDQPQHF
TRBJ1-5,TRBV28,CASSLVTGADQPQHF
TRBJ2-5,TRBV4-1,CASSLRAEGTQYF
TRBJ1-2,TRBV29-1,CSVEGGGSYGYTF
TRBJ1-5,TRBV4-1,CASSQRQDYQPQHF
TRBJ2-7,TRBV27,CASSLLGGDEQYF
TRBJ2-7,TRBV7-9,CASSLTDGYEQYF
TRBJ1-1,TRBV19,CASTSGQGRLTEAFF
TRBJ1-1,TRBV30,CAWSGTEAFF
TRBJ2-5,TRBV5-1,CASSLPFAGPRETQYF
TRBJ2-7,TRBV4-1,CASSQDPTGRYEQYF
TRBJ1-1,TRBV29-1,CSAILVTGTNTEAFF
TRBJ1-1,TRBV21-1,CASSKAGTGGDTEAFF
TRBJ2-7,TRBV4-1,CASSQTSGTTYEQYF
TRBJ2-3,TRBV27,CASTLLGAPDTQYF
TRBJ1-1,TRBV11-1,CASSLSEAGNTEAFF
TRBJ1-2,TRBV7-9,CASSSDAPHYGYTF